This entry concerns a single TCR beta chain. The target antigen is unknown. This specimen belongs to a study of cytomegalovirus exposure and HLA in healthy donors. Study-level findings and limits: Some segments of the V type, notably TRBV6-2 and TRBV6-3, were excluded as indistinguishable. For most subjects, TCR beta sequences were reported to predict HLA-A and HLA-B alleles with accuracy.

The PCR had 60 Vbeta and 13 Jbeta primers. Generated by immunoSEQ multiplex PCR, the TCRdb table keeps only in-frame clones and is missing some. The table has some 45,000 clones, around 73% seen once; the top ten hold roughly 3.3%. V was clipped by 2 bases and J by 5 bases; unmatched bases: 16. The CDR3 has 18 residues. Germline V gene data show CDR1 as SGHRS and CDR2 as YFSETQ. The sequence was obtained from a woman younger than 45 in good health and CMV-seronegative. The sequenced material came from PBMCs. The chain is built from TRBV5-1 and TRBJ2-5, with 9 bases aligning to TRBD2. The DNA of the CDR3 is TGCGCCAGCAGCTTAAGGGCCCCGCTAGCGGGGTTCGGGGAGACCCAGTACTTC. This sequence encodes CASSLRAPLAGFGETQYF.